The 28 T cell receptor beta chains in this list originate from one sample, sequenced in a study of T cell responses to AZD1222 COVID-19 vaccine. Here immunoSEQ multiplex PCR was the method, and the copy in TCRdb shows in-frame clones only, minus some. The table has tens of thousands of clones, about nine tenths seen once. Sequenced material: peripheral blood, taken 28 days after the second AZD1222 dose. The origin of the receptors is an adult who received the AZD1222 COVID-19 vaccine.

The rearrangement joins TRBV19 to TRBJ1-5; the D gene is possibly TRBD1 (5 bases). This CDR3 contains 13 residues. CDR1 and CDR2 (germline): LNHDA, SQIVND (reference sequence). V lost 4 bases and J lost 7, with 11 bases in between. The CDR3 bases are TGTGCCAGTAGTAGTGGGGGGGTCCAGCCCCAGCATTTT. Amino acids: CASSSGGVQPQHF.

The chain uses TRBV2 and TRBJ1-2, with TRBD1 matching over 7 bases. The length of the CDR3 is 13 residues. Germline V gives CDR1 SNHLY, CDR2 FYNNEI. The J segment lost 3 bases and the V segment lost 5 bases, leaving 3 bases of the junction unmatched. The CDR3 is CASSFTGDYGYTF. The DNA of the CDR3 is TGTGCCAGCAGTTTCACAGGGGACTATGGCTACACCTTC.

The chain couples TRBV3-1 (or the pseudogene TRBV3-2) to TRBJ2-1; D is undetermined. Trimming removed 0 bases from V and 4 bases from J, with 7 bases in between. Germline V gene lookup returns CDR1 LGHDT and CDR2 YNNKEL (reference sequence). The CDR3 is 14 residues long. CDR3 coding DNA: TGTGCCAGCAGCCAAGACGCGACTTACAATGAGCAGTTCTTC. It is translated as CASSQDATYNEQFF.

This clone has a single count. This chain joins TRBV15 and TRBJ1-1, with 8 positions matching TRBD1. J was trimmed by 5 bases and V by 10 bases; bases with no gene match: 9. This CDR3 contains 13 residues. The V gene's germline CDR1 is LNHNV and CDR2 YYDKDF (reference sequence). CDR3 in DNA: TGTGCCAGTACGGACAGGGCGAGAACTGAAGCTTTCTTT. Its translation: CASTDRARTEAFF.

This clone was seen more than once but under ten times. DNA for the CDR3: TGTGCCAGCAGTAGCGGGACTGAAGCTTTCTTT. Translated, it gives CASSSGTEAFF. The chain links TRBV7-9 to TRBJ1-1; no reliable D call. The length of the CDR3 is 11 residues. V was shortened by 6 bases and J by 5 bases, with 7 bases between the two germline ends. CDR1 is SEHNR, CDR2 FQNEAQ, per germline (reference sequence). Complete variable domain (other parts from reference TRBV7-9 and TRBJ1-1): DTGVSQNPRHKITKRGQNVTFRCDPISEHNRLYWYRQTLGQGPEFLTYFQNEAQLEKSRLLSDRFSAERPKGSFSTLEIQRTEQGDSAMYLCASSSGTEAFFGQGTRLTVV.

The rearrangement joins TRBV25-1 to TRBJ1-4; tentative D call: TRBD1 (5 bases). Trimming pared 3 bases from V and 7 bases from J, leaving 12 bases between. Per the germline V gene, CDR1 is MGHDK and CDR2 is SYGVNS. The CDR3 is 14 residues long. The chain's CDR3 is CASSEGDAGEKLFF. CDR3 bases: TGTGCCAGCAGTGAGGGGGACGCGGGTGAAAAACTGTTTTTT.

The chain combines TRBV2 with TRBJ1-6, with D perhaps matching TRBD1 (6 bases). Trimming left V 4 bases short and J 7 bases short, with 11 bases between. The CDR3 has 14 residues. From germline, CDR1 is SNHLY and CDR2 FYNNEI. CDR3 region: CASSVDSFNSPLHF. The CDR3, as DNA: TGTGCCAGCAGTGTGGACAGTTTCAATTCACCCCTCCACTTT.

This chain connects TRBV28 to TRBJ1-5; the D is unclear. This CDR3 has 16 amino acids. CDR1 and CDR2 (germline): MDHEN, SYDVKM. V was clipped by 3 bases and J by 6 bases, with 18 bases between them. CDR3 in DNA: TGTGCCAGCAGTTTTGTTTTACGGCCCCAAGGTCAGCCCCAGCATTTT. It specifies CASSFVLRPQGQPQHF.

The chain carries TRBV6-5 and TRBJ1-1; D is perhaps TRBD1 (5 bases). Per the germline V gene, CDR1 is MNHEY and CDR2 is SVGAGI. The CDR3 extends over 14 amino acids. V was trimmed by 5 bases and J by 1 base, leaving 11 bases between them. In DNA form, the CDR3 reads TGTGCCAGCAGTCTCGGCGGGACGAACACTGAAGCTTTCTTT. Translating gives CASSLGGTNTEAFF.

J is TRBJ2-1 and V is TRBV3-1 (or the pseudogene TRBV3-2); a weak D match, TRBD1 (5 bases). The germline V and J ends were trimmed by 0 bases and 4 bases, with 10 bases remaining between them. The germline CDR1 and CDR2 sequences are LGHDT and YNNKEL (reference sequence). This CDR3 has 15 amino acids. Here the CDR3 DNA reads TGTGCCAGCAGCCAAGAAGGGCAGGGATACAATGAGCAGTTCTTC. Translated, it gives CASSQEGQGYNEQFF.

The chain recombines TRBV6-5 with TRBJ1-2; no definite D call. This CDR3 is built from 14 residues. V lost 6 bases to trimming and J lost 1 base, with 12 bases between them. Germline V gene lookup returns CDR1 MNHEY and CDR2 SVGAGI. The CDR3, as DNA: TGTGCCAGCAGCAATTCATTCGATAACTATGGCTACACCTTC. It codes for CASSNSFDNYGYTF.

This clone was seen only once. The chain joins TRBV19 to TRBJ2-2, with TRBD1 as a possible D gene (5 bases). V was pared by 6 bases and J by 0 bases, with 8 bases between. CDR3 size: 14 residues. Germline V CDR1 and CDR2: LNHDA, SQIVND (reference sequence). The CDR3 reads CASRLQANTGELFF. The DNA of the CDR3 is TGTGCCAGTAGACTACAGGCGAACACCGGGGAGCTGTTTTTT. Variable domain in full (rest from reference TRBV19 and TRBJ2-2): DGGITQSPKYLFRKEGQNVTLSCEQNLNHDAMYWYRQDPGQGLRLIYYSQIVNDFQKGDIAEGYSVSREKKESFPLTVTSAQKNPTAFYLCASRLQANTGELFFGEGSRLTVL.

The rearrangement links TRBV5-8 to TRBJ1-4, with D possibly being TRBD1 (6 bases). This CDR3 comprises 16 residues. Per the germline V gene, CDR1 is SGHTS and CDR2 is YDEGEE. The germline V and J ends were trimmed by 3 bases and 7 bases, with 19 bases remaining between them. CDR3 region: CASSWEWGAHGEKLFF. CDR3 nucleotide sequence: TGTGCCAGCAGCTGGGAATGGGGGGCGCATGGTGAAAAACTGTTTTTT.

J is TRBJ1-2 and V is TRBV2, with 9 bases lining up with TRBD1. Germline lookup yields CDR1 SNHLY and CDR2 FYNNEI. The CDR3 is 12 amino acids. V lost 5 bases and J lost 8; bases outside the gene matches: 3. CDR3 residues: CASSWGTGGYTF. DNA for the CDR3: TGTGCCAGCAGTTGGGGGACAGGGGGCTACACCTTC.

A single count supports this clone. The chain links TRBV15 to TRBJ1-5; D gene unclear. The CDR3 covers 13 residues. Trimming removed 0 bases from V and 9 bases from J, with 9 bases in between. In germline, CDR1 is LNHNV, CDR2 YYDKDF (reference sequence). The CDR3 loop is CATSRDLLGPQHF. The DNA for the CDR3 is TGTGCCACCAGCAGAGATCTCCTGGGGCCCCAGCATTTT.

This chain connects TRBV28 to TRBJ1-2; TRBD1 aligns across 12 bases. V trimming: 6 bases; J trimming: 6 bases; junction bases outside the gene matches: 8. The germline CDR1 and CDR2 sequences are MDHEN and SYDVKM. The CDR3 has 15 residues. CDR3 sequence: CASRSPGTGGHGYTF. Here the CDR3 DNA reads TGTGCCAGCAGATCTCCCGGGACAGGGGGCCATGGCTACACCTTC.

The J gene is TRBJ2-2, the V gene TRBV3-1 (or the pseudogene TRBV3-2), with D possibly matching TRBD2 (6 bases). The CDR3 consists of 15 residues. From germline, CDR1 is LGHDT and CDR2 YNNKEL (reference sequence). Trimming cost V 2 bases and J 4 bases, with 11 bases left between them. The CDR3 DNA follows: TGTGCCAGCAGCCAAATGATAGCGGTCACCGGGGAGCTGTTTTTT. It yields the protein CASSQMIAVTGELFF.

V usage is TRBV28 and J usage is TRBJ1-2, with 11 bases fitting TRBD1. The CDR3 is 14 amino acids. Germline V CDR1 and CDR2: MDHEN, SYDVKM. Unmatched junction bases numbered 6, after V lost 4 bases and J lost 8 bases. CDR3 in amino acids: CASSSGQGVEGYTF. In DNA form, the CDR3 reads TGTGCCAGCAGTTCGGGACAGGGGGTTGAAGGCTACACCTTC.

The V and J genes are TRBV7-9 and TRBJ2-5; the D is unclear. The V and J ends lost 1 base and 3 bases respectively, with 21 bases between them. The germline V gene has CDR1 SEHNR and CDR2 FQNEAQ (reference sequence). This CDR3 has 18 amino acids. Written as DNA, the CDR3 is TGTGCCAGCAGCTTAGTATATATTTCGGGCGTTCCAGAAGAGACCCAGTACTTC. Amino acids: CASSLVYISGVPEETQYF.

This clone has only one observation. This rearrangement joins TRBV7-9 to TRBJ2-7; D is unclear. The CDR3 contains 11 residues. V dropped 5 bases and J dropped 0 bases, with 2 bases sitting between them. Germline lookup yields CDR1 SEHNR and CDR2 FQNEAQ (reference sequence). The CDR3 loop reads CASSTSYEQYF. DNA for the CDR3: TGTGCCAGCAGCACCTCCTACGAGCAGTACTTC.

The rearrangement links TRBV5-4 to TRBJ2-3, with 9 bases fitting TRBD2. After removal of 0 bases from V and 11 bases from J, the junction contained 10 bases not matched to a gene. CDR3 length: 15 amino acids. Per germline, CDR1 SGHNT and CDR2 YYREEE (reference sequence). This CDR3 reads CASSLAPVSGGVQYF. The CDR3 DNA reads as TGTGCCAGCAGCTTGGCGCCGGTTAGCGGGGGCGTGCAGTATTTT.

The chain carries TRBV5-1 and TRBJ2-1; 7 bases map to TRBD1. J gave up 6 bases and V 4 bases, and 7 bases lay outside the gene matches. This CDR3 spans 14 amino acids. The germline CDR1 and CDR2 sequences are SGHRS and YFSETQ. The DNA of the CDR3 is TGCGCCAGCAGCAAAATCGACAGGGTCAATGAGCAGTTCTTC. Amino acid sequence: CASSKIDRVNEQFF. Using reference TRBV5-1 and TRBJ2-1 for the parts outside the CDR3, the full variable domain is KAGVTQTPRYLIKTRGQQVTLSCSPISGHRSVSWYQQTPGQGLQFLFEYFSETQRNKGNFPGRFSGRQFSNSRSEMNVSTLELGDSALYLCASSKIDRVNEQFFGPGTRLTVL.

J is TRBJ1-2 and V is TRBV20-1; D gene ambiguous. The V end was cut by 6 bases, the J end by 8 bases, with 13 bases between. CDR3 size: 11 residues. Germline values: CDR1 DFQATT, CDR2 SNEGSKA (reference sequence). CDR3 residues: CSAKDQRGYTF. For the CDR3, the DNA is TGCAGTGCCAAAGACCAGAGAGGCTACACCTTC.

The J gene is TRBJ2-1, the V gene TRBV29-1; no definite D call. Germline-derived CDR1 and CDR2 are SQVTM and ANQGSEA. Between the trimmed V and J ends, which lost 4 bases and 3 bases, there was a span of 10 bases. The CDR3 has 13 residues. CDR3: CSVGSHYYNEQFF. In nucleotides, the CDR3 is TGCAGCGTTGGTTCCCACTACTACAATGAGCAGTTCTTC.

This chain uses TRBV10-3 with TRBJ1-2; unclear D gene. Germline CDR1 is ENHRY and CDR2 is SYGVKD. The germline V and J ends were trimmed by 10 bases and 8 bases, with 14 bases remaining between them. The CDR3 is 11 residues long. The CDR3, as DNA: TGTGCCACGACTAGTTTGGGCGGCTACACCTTC. Protein: CATTSLGGYTF.

This clone occurred once. The V call is TRBV5-8, the J call TRBJ2-1, with no clear D. CDR3 length: 13 amino acids. Germline assignment: CDR1 SGHTS and CDR2 YDEGEE. Trimming removed 2 bases at V and 9 bases at J, with 12 bases between. DNA for the CDR3: TGTGCCAGCAGCTTCCAAAAATACGGTGAGCAGTTCTTC. Amino acid sequence: CASSFQKYGEQFF.

CDR3: CASSAPAEGRPGNSPLHF. The CDR3 coding sequence is TGCGCCAGCAGTGCCCCCGCGGAGGGGCGCCCCGGGAATTCACCCCTCCACTTT. The J gene is TRBJ1-6, the V gene TRBV5-1, with D tentatively TRBD1 (5 bases). The germline CDR1 and CDR2 sequences are SGHRS and YFSETQ. The CDR3 is 18 residues long. The V gene lost 5 bases and the J gene lost 7 bases, with 25 bases spanning the gap.

This chain connects TRBV7-8 to TRBJ1-3; 7 nucleotides agree with TRBD1. The CDR3 covers 17 residues. With 6 bases clipped from V and 0 bases from J, the junction kept 11 bases outside the gene matches. Per the germline V gene, CDR1 is SGHVS and CDR2 is FQNEAQ. The CDR3 DNA is TGTGCCAGCAGTTCGACAGGGTTGCCGTTCTCTGGAAACACCATATATTTT. Translating it yields CASSSTGLPFSGNTIYF.